Listed below are T cell receptor beta chains from one sample, sequenced in a study of graft-versus-host responses after intestinal transplantation. This table comes from immunoSEQ multiplex PCR, and its TCRdb copy is limited to in-frame clones, with some not included. The table has approximately 94,000 clones, approximately 84% seen once. These receptors' antigens are unknown. The specimen was unstimulated CD4+ T cells sorted from spleen or lymph node cells, collected before transplant. All receptors come from a human donor who was the organ donor for an intestinal transplant. CDR3s include the opening cysteine and the closing phenylalanine or tryptophan. The order of the fields is CDR3 DNA, CDR3 protein, D gene, J gene, clone size, V gene. D genes are given only for firm matches. Where a row states a size, it is once, few, many or the class of an expanded clone; other rows omit it.

TGTGCCAGCAGTTACTCAGCACAGGGCAACTCACCCCTCCACTTT | CASSYSAQGNSPLHF | . | TRBJ1-6 | . | TRBV6-6
TGTGCCAGCAGCGTAGTGCCTAGCGGGGGGGCGGGGACCTACGAGCAGTACTTC | CASSVVPSGGAGTYEQYF | TRBD2 | TRBJ2-7 | . | TRBV9
TGTGCCAGCAGCTCCGGGGAGGGCATACACTATGGCTACACCTTC | CASSSGEGIHYGYTF | . | TRBJ1-2 | . | TRBV5-6
TGCGCCAGCAGCTTGGGAGGGGAGGTGTCCTACAATGAGCAGTTCTTC | CASSLGGEVSYNEQFF | . | TRBJ2-1 | . | TRBV5-1
TGCGCCAGCAGCCCCGGGACAGGGGGCTCAAGAGCTAACTATGGCTACACCTTC | CASSPGTGGSRANYGYTF | TRBD1 | TRBJ1-2 | few | TRBV5-1
TGTGCCAGCACCAAAAGGGGGGGGCTTTTTGAAAAACTGTTTTTT | CASTKRGGLFEKLFF | . | TRBJ1-4 | few | TRBV28
TGTGCCAGCAGTCTGCGGGCAGGGGAAGCTTTCTTT | CASSLRAGEAFF | . | TRBJ1-1 | . | TRBV27
TGTGCCAGCAGTTTATCGCCCTACTACGAGCAGTACTTC | CASSLSPYYEQYF | . | TRBJ2-7 | . | TRBV27
TGTGCCAGCAGCTTGGTGGCGGACAGGGGGCTGGGGCAGTTCTTC | CASSLVADRGLGQFF | TRBD1 | TRBJ2-1 | . | TRBV5-4
TGTGCCAGCAGCTTAATCGGTGGCGGGTGGGGGAATGAGCAGTTCTTC | CASSLIGGGWGNEQFF | . | TRBJ2-1 | . | TRBV7-3
TGTGCCAGCAGCTTAGTGGATACGCAGTATTTT | CASSLVDTQYF | . | TRBJ2-3 | once | TRBV7-9